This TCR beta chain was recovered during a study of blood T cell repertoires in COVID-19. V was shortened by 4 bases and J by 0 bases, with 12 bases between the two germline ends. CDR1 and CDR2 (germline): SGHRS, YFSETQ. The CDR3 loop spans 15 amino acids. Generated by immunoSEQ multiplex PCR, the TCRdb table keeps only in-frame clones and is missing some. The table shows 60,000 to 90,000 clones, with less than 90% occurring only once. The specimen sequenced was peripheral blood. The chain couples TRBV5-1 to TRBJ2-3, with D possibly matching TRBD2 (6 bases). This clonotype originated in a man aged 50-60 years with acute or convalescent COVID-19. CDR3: CASSVAVPSTDTQYF. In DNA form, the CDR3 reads TGCGCCAGCAGCGTAGCGGTCCCTAGCACAGATACGCAGTATTTT.